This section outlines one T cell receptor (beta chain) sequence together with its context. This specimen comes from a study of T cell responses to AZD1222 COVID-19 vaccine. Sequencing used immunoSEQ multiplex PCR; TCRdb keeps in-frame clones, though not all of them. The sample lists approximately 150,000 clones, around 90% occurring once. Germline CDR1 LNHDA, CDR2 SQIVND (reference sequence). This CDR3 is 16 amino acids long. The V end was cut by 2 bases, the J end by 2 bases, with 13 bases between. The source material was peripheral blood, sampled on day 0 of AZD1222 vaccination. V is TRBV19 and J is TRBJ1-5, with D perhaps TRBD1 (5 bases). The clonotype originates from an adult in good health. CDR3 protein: CASSISRGAGNQPQHF. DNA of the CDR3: TGTGCCAGTAGTATATCTAGAGGGGCTGGCAATCAGCCCCAGCATTTT.